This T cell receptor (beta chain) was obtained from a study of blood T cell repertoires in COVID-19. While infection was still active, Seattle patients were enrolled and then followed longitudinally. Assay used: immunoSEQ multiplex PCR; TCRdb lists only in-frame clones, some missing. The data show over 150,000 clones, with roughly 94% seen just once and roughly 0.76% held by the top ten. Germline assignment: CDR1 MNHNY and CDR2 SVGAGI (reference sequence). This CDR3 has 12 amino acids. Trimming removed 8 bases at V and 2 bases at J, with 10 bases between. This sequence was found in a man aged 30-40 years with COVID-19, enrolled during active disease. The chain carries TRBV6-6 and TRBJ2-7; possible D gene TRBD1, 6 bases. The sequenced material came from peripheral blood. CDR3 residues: CASARTAYEQYF. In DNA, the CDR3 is TGTGCCAGCGCCCGGACAGCCTACGAGCAGTACTTC.